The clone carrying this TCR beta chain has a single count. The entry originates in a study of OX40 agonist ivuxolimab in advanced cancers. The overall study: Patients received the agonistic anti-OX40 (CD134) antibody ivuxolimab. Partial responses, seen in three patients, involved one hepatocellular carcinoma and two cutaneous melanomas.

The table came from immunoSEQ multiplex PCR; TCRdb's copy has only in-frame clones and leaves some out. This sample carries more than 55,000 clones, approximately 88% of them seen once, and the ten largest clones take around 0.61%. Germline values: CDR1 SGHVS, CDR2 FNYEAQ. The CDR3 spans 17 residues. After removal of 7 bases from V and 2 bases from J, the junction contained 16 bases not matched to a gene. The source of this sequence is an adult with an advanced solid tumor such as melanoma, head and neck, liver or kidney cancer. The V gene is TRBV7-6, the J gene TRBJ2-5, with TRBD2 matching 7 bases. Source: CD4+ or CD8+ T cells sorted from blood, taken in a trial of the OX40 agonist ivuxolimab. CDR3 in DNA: TGTGCCAGCACACTTACGTGGGCGGCGGGGGAACAAGAGACCCAGTACTTC. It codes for CASTLTWAAGEQETQYF.